This section outlines one TCR beta chain sequence together with its context. This entry comes from a study of T cell responses to AZD1222 COVID-19 vaccine. Germline V gives CDR1 LGHNA, CDR2 YSLEER. CDR3 length equals 15 residues. J gave up 1 base and V 1 base, and 3 bases lay outside the gene matches. Produced via immunoSEQ multiplex PCR; TCRdb's table is partial and in-frame only. The sample carries approximately 270,000 clones, 90% to 95% recorded once. The sample in question was peripheral blood, obtained 28 days after the second AZD1222 dose. The receptor comes from an adult who received the AZD1222 COVID-19 vaccine. V usage is TRBV4-3 and J usage is TRBJ2-5; 7 bases agree with TRBD1. The CDR3 reads CASSQVNRGQETQYF. The CDR3, as DNA: TGCGCCAGCAGCCAAGTAAACAGGGGCCAAGAGACCCAGTACTTC.